This T cell receptor (beta chain) was found in a study of cytomegalovirus exposure and HLA in healthy donors. Background on the study: Drawn from HLA-typed donors, approximately 86 million unique TCRs were held in an early data release.

Samples came from healthy bone marrow donors. PCR amplification relied on 60 Vbeta primers (plus 13 Jbeta primers). Profiling relied on immunoSEQ multiplex PCR, and the TCRdb table lists in-frame clones only, not all of them. Of around 180,000 clones in the sample, about four fifths are singletons; the top ten hold roughly 5.2%. Germline V gives CDR1 SGHAT, CDR2 FQNNGV. The germline V and J ends were trimmed by 1 base and 3 bases, with 10 bases remaining between them. The CDR3 is 15 residues long. This receptor was obtained from a man between 18 and 29 years old in good health and CMV-seronegative. Source material: PBMCs. The J gene is TRBJ1-5, the V gene TRBV11-2, with D hard to call. CDR3 amino acids: CASSLGDFPNQPQHF. Written as DNA, the CDR3 is TGTGCCAGCAGCTTAGGTGACTTCCCCAATCAGCCCCAGCATTTT.